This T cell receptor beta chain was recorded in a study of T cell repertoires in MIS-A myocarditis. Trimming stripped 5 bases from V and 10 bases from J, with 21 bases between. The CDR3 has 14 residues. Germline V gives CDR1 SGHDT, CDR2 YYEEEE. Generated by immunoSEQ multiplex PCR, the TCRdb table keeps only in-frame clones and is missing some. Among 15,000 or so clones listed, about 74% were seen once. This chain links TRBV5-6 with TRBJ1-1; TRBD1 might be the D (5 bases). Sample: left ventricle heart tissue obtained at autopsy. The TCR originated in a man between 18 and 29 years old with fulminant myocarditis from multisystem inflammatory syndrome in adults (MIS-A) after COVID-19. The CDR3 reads CASSPAGDLAGAFF. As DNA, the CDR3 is TGTGCCAGCAGTCCCGCGGGGGACCTTGCGGGAGCTTTCTTT.